This T cell receptor (beta chain) was recorded in a study of T-cell reconstitution after alpha-beta-depleted transplantation in children. Preparation of the TCRbeta library was carried out with unique molecular identifiers. TCRdb used MiXCR to reprocess the PCR reads, holding one entry per CDR3 protein. Here the sample spans approximately 91,000 distinct CDR3 sequences, 7.5% to 9.5% being singletons. Germline trimming cut 1 base from V and 3 bases from J; bases unmatched to any gene: 6. The germline gives CDR1 KGHSH, CDR2 LQKENI. The CDR3 is made up of 15 amino acids. This chain joins TRBV18 and TRBJ2-7, with 7 positions matching TRBD2. The clonotype originates from a human donor who donated a stem cell graft to a child with congenital amegakaryocytic thrombocytopenia. The specimen comprised PBMCs from the stem cell graft donor, sampled from the stem cell graft. CDR3 nucleotide sequence: TGTGCCAGCTCACCACGGGGCGGGAGTCTCTACGAGCAGTACTTC. Residues: CASSPRGGSLYEQYF.